Following are 25 T cell receptor beta chains from one sample sequenced in a study of early T cells in non-severe SARS-CoV-2 infection. TCRdb used MiXCR to reprocess the 5' RACE reads, holding one entry per CDR3 protein. The top ten clones hold 4% to 5% of a sample with tens of thousands of distinct CDR3 sequences, around 8.4% of them seen once. Sequences were obtained from whole blood. The source is an adult who was a healthcare worker with PCR-confirmed SARS-CoV-2 infection or an uninfected control (not recorded which).

The chain links TRBV5-1 to TRBJ1-1; D is unclear. CDR1 and CDR2 (germline): SGHRS, YFSETQ. The CDR3 runs to 14 residues. V dropped 4 bases and J dropped 1 base, with 11 bases sitting between them. The CDR3 DNA reads as TGCGCCAGCAGCCCTTTACAGAGGAACACTGAAGCTTTCTTT. It codes for CASSPLQRNTEAFF.

The chain recombines TRBV27 with TRBJ2-7; 8 positions match TRBD2. The ends lost 1 base at V and 5 bases at J; junction bases unmatched: 4. Germline CDR1 MNHEY, CDR2 SMNVEV (reference sequence). The CDR3 runs 14 residues. The CDR3 DNA reads TGTGCCAGCAGTTTATTGGGACTAGTCCACGAGCAGTACTTC. It yields the protein CASSLLGLVHEQYF.

This clonotype was found many times. V usage is TRBV5-1 and J usage is TRBJ2-2; D possibly corresponds to TRBD1 (5 bases). CDR1 and CDR2 from the germline V gene are SGHRS and YFSETQ. Deletions cut 1 base from V and 1 base from J, with 8 bases between. The CDR3 totals 15 residues. The chain's CDR3 is CASSLRTGNTGELFF. In DNA form, the CDR3 reads TGCGCCAGCAGCTTGAGAACAGGGAACACCGGGGAGCTGTTTTTT.

The chain couples TRBV5-1 to TRBJ2-7, with TRBD1 matching 10 bases. The CDR3 has 15 residues. V gave up 4 bases and J gave up 0 bases; unmatched junction bases: 4. Germline V gene lookup returns CDR1 SGHRS and CDR2 YFSETQ. The CDR3 coding sequence is TGCGCCAGCAGCAGGGACAGGGGCCTCTCCTACGAGCAGTACTTC. Protein product: CASSRDRGLSYEQYF. Drawing the rest from reference TRBV5-1 and TRBJ2-7, the complete variable domain is KAGVTQTPRYLIKTRGQQVTLSCSPISGHRSVSWYQQTPGQGLQFLFEYFSETQRNKGNFPGRFSGRQFSNSRSEMNVSTLELGDSALYLCASSRDRGLSYEQYFGPGTRLTVT.

This clonotype appeared many times. The chain carries TRBV12-3 or TRBV12-4 and TRBJ1-2; 9 nucleotides agree with TRBD1. V dropped 3 bases and J dropped 8; count of bases not matched to a gene: 4. This CDR3 spans 13 amino acids. The CDR3 DNA reads TGTGCCAGCAGTTTTAACAGGGGGCTGGGCTACACCTTC. Its protein product is CASSFNRGLGYTF.

In this sample, this clonotype turned up a few times. This may come from a read error, since a much larger clone is one base off. This chain links TRBV7-9 with TRBJ2-5; D not resolved. This CDR3 spans 12 amino acids. Trimming pared 8 bases from V and 5 bases from J, leaving 12 bases between. The germline gives CDR1 SEHNR, CDR2 FQNEAQ (reference sequence). The CDR3 loop reads CASCRVGETQYF. The CDR3 DNA follows: TGTGCCAGCTGCCGAGTCGGGGAGACCCAGTACTTC.

Ten or more counts support this clonotype. The chain carries TRBV4-3 and TRBJ2-7; D possibly corresponds to TRBD1 (5 bases). Trimming removed 0 bases at V and 5 bases at J, with 14 bases between. The CDR3 loop spans 15 amino acids. CDR1 is LGHNA and CDR2 is YSLEER in the germline V gene. CDR3 DNA: TGCGCCAGCAGCCAAGATTGGCAGGGATATGACGAGCAGTACTTC. As protein: CASSQDWQGYDEQYF.

At least ten counts were recorded for this clonotype. This chain uses TRBV3-1 with TRBJ1-2; D perhaps matches TRBD1 (5 bases). Trimming removed 4 bases at V and 2 bases at J, with 11 bases between. Germline V CDR1 and CDR2: LGHDT, YNNKEL (reference sequence). The CDR3 is made up of 14 amino acids. CDR3 in DNA: TGTGCCAGCAGCCCTGGATCAGGGAACTATGGCTACACCTTC. It is translated as CASSPGSGNYGYTF. The whole variable domain, remainder taken from reference TRBV3-1 and TRBJ1-2, is DTAVSQTPKYLVTQMGNDKSIKCEQNLGHDTMYWYKQDSKKFLKIMFSYNNKELIINETVPNRFSPKSPDKAHLNLHINSLELGDSAVYFCASSPGSGNYGYTFGSGTRLTVV.

This clonotype was found a few times. The chain couples TRBV20-1 to TRBJ1-2; 7 bases fit TRBD1. The V segment lost 3 bases and the J segment 4 bases; nucleotides outside the gene matches: 2. This CDR3 is 12 amino acids long. The germline CDR1 and CDR2 sequences are DFQATT and SNEGSKA (reference sequence). The CDR3 loop reads CSARRDSYGYTF. The CDR3 nucleotides are TGCAGTGCTAGGCGGGACAGCTATGGCTACACCTTC.

This clonotype showed up many times. V gene TRBV3-1 combines with J gene TRBJ2-3, with TRBD2 as a possible D gene (5 bases). The CDR3 totals 13 residues. Germline V gene data show CDR1 as LGHDT and CDR2 as YNNKEL (reference sequence). Deletions cut 1 base from V and 4 bases from J, with 6 bases between. DNA for the CDR3: TGTGCCAGCAGCCAAGTGGAGGCAGATACGCAGTATTTT. Translated, it gives CASSQVEADTQYF.

The chain is built from TRBV5-5 and TRBJ1-1; no reliable D call. Germline V gene sequence: CDR1 SGHKS, CDR2 YYEKEE (reference sequence). The germline V and J ends were trimmed by 2 bases and 5 bases, with 13 bases remaining between them. This CDR3 is 14 amino acids long. For the CDR3, the DNA is TGTGCCAGCAGCTTAGCAGGTAGAGGAACTGAAGCTTTCTTT. The encoded protein is CASSLAGRGTEAFF.

The chain carries TRBV7-8 and TRBJ2-1; 8 bases line up with TRBD1. The CDR3 consists of 14 residues. Trimming removed 6 bases from V and 6 bases from J; junction bases left unmatched: 7. Germline CDR1 SGHVS, CDR2 FQNEAQ. In DNA form, the CDR3 reads TGTGCCAGCAGACTCCCTGGACAGGGCAATGAGCAGTTCTTC. Its protein product is CASRLPGQGNEQFF.

In this sample, this clonotype turned up a few times. This rearrangement joins TRBV14 to TRBJ2-1; 7 positions agree with TRBD1. CDR3 length equals 16 residues. V lost 2 bases and J lost 5; bases outside the gene matches: 9. CDR1 is SGHDN and CDR2 is FVKESK in the germline V gene. The CDR3 reads CASSQSRGQTDNEQFF. As DNA, the CDR3 is TGTGCCAGCAGCCAATCTAGGGGACAGACTGACAATGAGCAGTTCTTC.

This clonotype has a handful of counts. The V call is TRBV5-1, the J call TRBJ2-5; 9 bases line up with TRBD1. After removal of 4 bases from V and 2 bases from J, the junction contained 3 bases not matched to a gene. The CDR3 loop spans 14 amino acids. CDR1 and CDR2 (germline): SGHRS, YFSETQ. CDR3 sequence (DNA): TGCGCCAGCAGCGAGGGACAGGGACAAGAGACCCAGTACTTC. Translated, it gives CASSEGQGQETQYF. The entire variable domain, with the rest obtained from reference TRBV5-1 and TRBJ2-5, is as follows: KAGVTQTPRYLIKTRGQQVTLSCSPISGHRSVSWYQQTPGQGLQFLFEYFSETQRNKGNFPGRFSGRQFSNSRSEMNVSTLELGDSALYLCASSEGQGQETQYFGPGTRLLVL.

This clonotype has at least ten counts. This rearrangement joins TRBV7-9 to TRBJ2-2; D may be TRBD1 (6 bases). Germline V CDR1 and CDR2: SEHNR, FQNEAQ (reference sequence). The CDR3 length is 15 residues. Trimming removed 5 bases from V and 1 base from J, with 11 bases in between. CDR3 DNA: TGTGCCAGCAGCCGGGGACAACTGAACACCGGGGAGCTGTTTTTT. Its protein is CASSRGQLNTGELFF.

The V call is TRBV4-1, the J call TRBJ2-1, with 7 bases aligning to TRBD2. Germline trimming cut 7 bases from V and 6 bases from J; bases unmatched to any gene: 9. This CDR3 has 14 amino acids. The germline V gene encodes CDR1 MGHRA and CDR2 YSYEKL. CDR3 nucleotide sequence: TGCGCCAGCACGGGGCTACTAGCGTCCAATGAGCAGTTCTTC. Amino acid sequence: CASTGLLASNEQFF.

This clonotype was detected ten times or more. The chain combines TRBV7-2 with TRBJ1-1; 9 bases map to TRBD1. The junction had 3 bases not matched to a gene; V was cut back by 3 bases and J by 4 bases. The CDR3 is 14 amino acids. In germline, CDR1 is SGHTA, CDR2 FQGNSA. The CDR3 nucleotides read TGTGCCAGCAGCTTTACAGGGGGCCGCACTGAAGCTTTCTTT. As protein: CASSFTGGRTEAFF.

The V call is TRBV5-1, the J call TRBJ2-7; unclear D gene. The length of the CDR3 is 12 residues. Trimming pared 3 bases from V and 4 bases from J, leaving 8 bases between. The germline V gene encodes CDR1 SGHRS and CDR2 YFSETQ. CDR3 sequence: CASSSLQYEQYF. The CDR3 bases are TGCGCCAGCAGCTCTTTGCAATACGAGCAGTACTTC.

The table lists this clonotype with a few counts. The chain couples TRBV7-2 to TRBJ1-2; 9 nucleotides align to TRBD1. CDR1 SGHTA and CDR2 FQGNSA come from the germline V gene. The CDR3 is 18 amino acids. The V and J ends lost 2 bases and 0 bases, in that order; junction bases with no gene match: 10. CDR3: CASSLSLNRGHSNYGYTF. CDR3 coding DNA: TGTGCCAGCAGCTTATCGTTGAACAGGGGGCATTCTAACTATGGCTACACCTTC. The full variable domain, its missing parts supplied by reference TRBV7-2 and TRBJ1-2, is GAGVSQSPSNKVTEKGKDVELRCDPISGHTALYWYRQSLGQGLEFLIYFQGNSAPDKSGLPSDRFSAERTGGSVSTLTIQRTQQEDSAVYLCASSLSLNRGHSNYGYTFGSGTRLTVV.

This clonotype was seen at least ten times. The chain uses TRBV7-6 and TRBJ2-7; D is unresolved. V lost 4 bases, J lost 7 bases, and 8 bases lay in between. This CDR3 is built from 11 residues. Germline CDR1 reads SGHVS; CDR2 reads FNYEAQ. The CDR3 coding sequence is TGTGCCAGCAGCTCCGGCCGGGAGCAGTACTTC. Protein sequence: CASSSGREQYF.

The V gene is TRBV29-1, the J gene TRBJ2-2; 8 bases match TRBD2. CDR1 and CDR2 (germline): SQVTM, ANQGSEA. The CDR3 consists of 14 residues. The trim removed 4 bases at V and 7 bases at J, leaving 8 bases unmatched. The CDR3 DNA reads as TGCAGCGTTGTTCCCGGGAGGGCCAACGGGGAGCTGTTTTTT. Amino acids: CSVVPGRANGELFF.

This clonotype turned up a few times. V and J are TRBV13 and TRBJ2-1; 9 nucleotides agree with TRBD1. Per the germline V gene, CDR1 is PRHDT and CDR2 is FYEKMQ (reference sequence). V lost 5 bases to trimming and J lost 7 bases; unmatched junction nucleotides: 6. The CDR3 extends over 14 amino acids. The CDR3 here is CASSLGTGRNEQFF. CDR3 sequence (DNA): TGTGCCAGCAGCCTGGGGACAGGGAGGAATGAGCAGTTCTTC.

The V gene is TRBV5-1, the J gene TRBJ1-6; 7 bases line up with TRBD1. The trim removed 3 bases at V and 11 bases at J, leaving 8 bases unmatched. There are 14 residues in the CDR3. Germline V gives CDR1 SGHRS, CDR2 YFSETQ. The CDR3 spells CASSSRDRGTPLHF. The CDR3 bases are TGCGCCAGCAGCTCCCGGGACAGAGGGACACCCCTCCACTTT.

This clonotype was recorded at least ten times. The chain joins TRBV19 to TRBJ2-7, with 7 bases that match TRBD1. V dropped 0 bases and J dropped 4; count of bases not matched to a gene: 3. The CDR3 consists of 14 residues. CDR1 LNHDA and CDR2 SQIVND come from the germline V gene (reference sequence). The CDR3 sequence is CASSIDGRGYEQYF. CDR3 coding DNA: TGTGCCAGTAGTATAGATGGCAGGGGGTACGAGCAGTACTTC.

This clonotype was seen repeatedly, ten times or more. The chain combines TRBV20-1 with TRBJ2-3; TRBD2 matches 7 bases. V gave up 0 bases and J gave up 6 bases; unmatched junction bases: 3. CDR1 and CDR2 from the germline V gene are DFQATT and SNEGSKA (reference sequence). The CDR3 has 13 amino acids. CDR3 amino acids: CSARERGGDTQYF. The CDR3 DNA sequence: TGCAGTGCTAGAGAGAGGGGAGGGGATACGCAGTATTTT.